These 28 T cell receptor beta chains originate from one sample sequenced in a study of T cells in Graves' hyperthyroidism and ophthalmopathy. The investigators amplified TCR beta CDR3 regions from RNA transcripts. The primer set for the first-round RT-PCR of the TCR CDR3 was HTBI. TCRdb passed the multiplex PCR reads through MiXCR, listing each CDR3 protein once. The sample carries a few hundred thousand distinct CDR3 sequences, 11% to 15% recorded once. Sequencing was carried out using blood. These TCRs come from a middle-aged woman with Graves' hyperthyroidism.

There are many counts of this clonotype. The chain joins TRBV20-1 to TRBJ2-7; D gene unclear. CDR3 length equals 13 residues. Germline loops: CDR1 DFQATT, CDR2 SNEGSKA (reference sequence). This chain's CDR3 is CSAEPPNFYEQYF. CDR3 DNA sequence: TGCAGCGCCGAACCCCCTAACTTCTACGAGCAGTACTTC.

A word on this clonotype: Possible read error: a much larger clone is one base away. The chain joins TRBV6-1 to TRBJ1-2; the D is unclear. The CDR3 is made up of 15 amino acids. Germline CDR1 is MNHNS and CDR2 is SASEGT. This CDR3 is CAGSEVASVNYGYTF. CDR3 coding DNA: TGTGCCGGCAGTGAAGTAGCGTCGGTGAACTATGGCTACACCTTC.

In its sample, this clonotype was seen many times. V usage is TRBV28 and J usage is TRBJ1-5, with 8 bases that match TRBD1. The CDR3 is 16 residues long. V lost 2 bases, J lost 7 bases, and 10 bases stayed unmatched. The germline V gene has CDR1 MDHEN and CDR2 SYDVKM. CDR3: CASSLQPTGGGQPQHF. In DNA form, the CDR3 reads TGTGCCAGCAGTTTACAGCCTACAGGGGGAGGACAGCCCCAGCATTTT.

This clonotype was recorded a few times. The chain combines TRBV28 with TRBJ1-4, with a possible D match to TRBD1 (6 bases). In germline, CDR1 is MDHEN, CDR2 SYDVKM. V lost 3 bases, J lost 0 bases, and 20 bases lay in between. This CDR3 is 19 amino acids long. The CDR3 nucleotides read TGTGCCAGCAGTTTCCTCACCGCCAGGGGCCAAGCAACTAATGAAAAACTGTTTTTT. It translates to CASSFLTARGQATNEKLFF.

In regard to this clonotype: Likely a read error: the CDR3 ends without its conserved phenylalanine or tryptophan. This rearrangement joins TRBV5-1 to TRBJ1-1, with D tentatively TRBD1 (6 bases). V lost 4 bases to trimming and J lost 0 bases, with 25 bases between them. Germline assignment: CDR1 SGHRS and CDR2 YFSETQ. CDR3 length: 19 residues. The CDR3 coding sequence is TGCGCCAGCAGCCTCCTATTACAAGATAGACAGGACATGAACACTGAAGCTTTCTTG. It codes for CASSLLLQDRQDMNTEAFL.

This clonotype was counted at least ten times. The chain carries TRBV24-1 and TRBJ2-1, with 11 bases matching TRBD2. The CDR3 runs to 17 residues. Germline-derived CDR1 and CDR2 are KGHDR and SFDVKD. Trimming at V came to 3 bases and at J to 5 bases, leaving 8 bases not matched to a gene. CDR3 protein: CATSDPSGTSGNNEQFF. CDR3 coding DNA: TGTGCCACCAGTGATCCTTCCGGGACTAGCGGTAACAATGAGCAGTTCTTC.

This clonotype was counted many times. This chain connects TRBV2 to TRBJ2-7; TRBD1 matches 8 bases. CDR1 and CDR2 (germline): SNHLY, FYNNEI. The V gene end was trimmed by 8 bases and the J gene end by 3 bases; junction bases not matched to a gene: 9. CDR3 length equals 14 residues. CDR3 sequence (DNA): TGTGCCAGCGGGTCGGACAGGGCGGTCTACGAGCAGTACTTC. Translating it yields CASGSDRAVYEQYF. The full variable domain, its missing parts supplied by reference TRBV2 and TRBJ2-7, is EPEVTQTPSHQVTQMGQEVILRCVPISNHLYFYWYRQILGQKVEFLVSFYNNEISEKSEIFDDQFSVERPDGSNFTLKIRSTKLEDSAMYFCASGSDRAVYEQYFGPGTRLTVT.

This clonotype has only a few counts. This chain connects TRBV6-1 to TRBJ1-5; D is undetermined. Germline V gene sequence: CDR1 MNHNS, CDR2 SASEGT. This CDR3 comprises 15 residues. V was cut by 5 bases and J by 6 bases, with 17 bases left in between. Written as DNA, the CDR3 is TGTGCCAGCAGTTATACGACCGGTTCTGGTCAGCCCCAGCATTTT. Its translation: CASSYTTGSGQPQHF.

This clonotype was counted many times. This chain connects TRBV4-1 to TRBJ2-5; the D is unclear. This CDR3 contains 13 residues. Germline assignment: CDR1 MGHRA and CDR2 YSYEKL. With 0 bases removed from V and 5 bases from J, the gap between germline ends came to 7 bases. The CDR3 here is CASSQDVGETQYF. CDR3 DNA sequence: TGCGCCAGCAGCCAAGATGTCGGGGAGACCCAGTACTTC.

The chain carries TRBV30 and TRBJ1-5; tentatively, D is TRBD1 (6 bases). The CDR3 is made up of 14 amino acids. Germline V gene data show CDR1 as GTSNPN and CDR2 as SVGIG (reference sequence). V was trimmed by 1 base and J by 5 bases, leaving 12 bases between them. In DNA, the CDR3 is TGTGCCTGGAGTGGGGGGGGGCACGATCAGCCCCAGCATTTT. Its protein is CAWSGGGHDQPQHF.

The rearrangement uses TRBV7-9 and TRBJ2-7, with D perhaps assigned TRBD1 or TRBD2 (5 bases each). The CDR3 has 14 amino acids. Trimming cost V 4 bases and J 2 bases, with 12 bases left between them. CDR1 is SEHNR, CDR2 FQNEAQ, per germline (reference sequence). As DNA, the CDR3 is TGTGCCAGCAGCTCCGGCCGGGGCCCCTACGAGCAGTACTTC. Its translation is CASSSGRGPYEQYF. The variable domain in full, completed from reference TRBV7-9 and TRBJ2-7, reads DTGVSQNPRHKITKRGQNVTFRCDPISEHNRLYWYRQTLGQGPEFLTYFQNEAQLEKSRLLSDRFSAERPKGSFSTLEIQRTEQGDSAMYLCASSSGRGPYEQYFGPGTRLTVT.

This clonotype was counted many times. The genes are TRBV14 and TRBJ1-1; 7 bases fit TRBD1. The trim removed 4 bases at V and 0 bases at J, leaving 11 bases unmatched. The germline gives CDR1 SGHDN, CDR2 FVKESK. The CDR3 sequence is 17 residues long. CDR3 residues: CASSPLVPTGMNTEAFF. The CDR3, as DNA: TGTGCCAGCAGCCCACTGGTTCCGACAGGGATGAACACTGAAGCTTTCTTT.

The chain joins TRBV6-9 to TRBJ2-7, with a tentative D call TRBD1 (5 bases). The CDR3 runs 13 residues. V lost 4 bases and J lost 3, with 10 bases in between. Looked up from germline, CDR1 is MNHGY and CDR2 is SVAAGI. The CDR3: CASSFRAIYEQYF. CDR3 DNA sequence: TGTGCCAGCAGTTTCAGGGCCATCTACGAGCAGTACTTC.

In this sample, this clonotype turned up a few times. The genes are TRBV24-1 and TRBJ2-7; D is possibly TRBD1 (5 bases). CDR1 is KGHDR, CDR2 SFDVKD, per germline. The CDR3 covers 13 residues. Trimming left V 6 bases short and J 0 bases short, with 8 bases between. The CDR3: CATSQGSSYEQYF. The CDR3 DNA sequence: TGTGCCACCAGTCAGGGTAGCTCCTACGAGCAGTACTTC.

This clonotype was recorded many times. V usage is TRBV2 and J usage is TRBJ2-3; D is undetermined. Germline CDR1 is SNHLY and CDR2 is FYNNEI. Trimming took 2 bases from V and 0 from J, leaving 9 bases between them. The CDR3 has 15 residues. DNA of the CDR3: TGTGCCAGCAGTGAATGGAGTCCTAGCACAGATACGCAGTATTTT. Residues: CASSEWSPSTDTQYF.

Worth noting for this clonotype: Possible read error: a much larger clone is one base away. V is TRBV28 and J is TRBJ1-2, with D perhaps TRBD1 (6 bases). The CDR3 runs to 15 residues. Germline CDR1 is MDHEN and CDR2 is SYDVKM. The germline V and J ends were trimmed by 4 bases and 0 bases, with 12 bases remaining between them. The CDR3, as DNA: TGTGCCAGCAGTTCGGCCTGGACAGCTAACTATGGCTACACCTTC. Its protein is CASSSAWTANYGYTF.

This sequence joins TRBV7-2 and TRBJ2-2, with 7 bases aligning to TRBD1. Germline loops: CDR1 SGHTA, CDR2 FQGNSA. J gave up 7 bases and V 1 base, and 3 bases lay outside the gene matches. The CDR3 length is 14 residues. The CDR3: CASSLDRGNGELFF. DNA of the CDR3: TGTGCCAGCAGCTTAGACAGGGGAAACGGGGAGCTGTTTTTT.

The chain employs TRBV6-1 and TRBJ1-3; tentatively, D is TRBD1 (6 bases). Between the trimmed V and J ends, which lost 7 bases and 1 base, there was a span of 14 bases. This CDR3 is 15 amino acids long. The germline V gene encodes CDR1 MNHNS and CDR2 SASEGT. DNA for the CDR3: TGTGCCAGCACCAGGACAGAGGGATCTGGAAACACCATATATTTT. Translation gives CASTRTEGSGNTIYF.

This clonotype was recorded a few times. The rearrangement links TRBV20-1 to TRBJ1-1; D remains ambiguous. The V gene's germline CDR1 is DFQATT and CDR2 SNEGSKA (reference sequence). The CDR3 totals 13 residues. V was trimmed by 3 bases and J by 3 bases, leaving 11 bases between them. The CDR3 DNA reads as TGCAGTGCTAGGTCCAGTCCCTACACTGAAGCTTTCTTT. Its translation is CSARSSPYTEAFF.

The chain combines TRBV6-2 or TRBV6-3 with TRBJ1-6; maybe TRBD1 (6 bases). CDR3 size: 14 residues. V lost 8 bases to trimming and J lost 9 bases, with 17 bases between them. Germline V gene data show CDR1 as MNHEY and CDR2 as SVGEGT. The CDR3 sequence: CASYPLTGFSPLHF. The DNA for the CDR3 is TGTGCCAGCTACCCCTTAACAGGGTTTTCACCCCTCCACTTT.

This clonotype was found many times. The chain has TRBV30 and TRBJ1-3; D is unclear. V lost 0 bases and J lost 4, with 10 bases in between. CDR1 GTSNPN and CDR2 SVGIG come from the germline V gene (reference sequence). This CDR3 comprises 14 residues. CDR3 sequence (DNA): TGTGCCTGGAGTGTTTCTCTGACAGGAAACACCATATATTTT. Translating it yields CAWSVSLTGNTIYF.

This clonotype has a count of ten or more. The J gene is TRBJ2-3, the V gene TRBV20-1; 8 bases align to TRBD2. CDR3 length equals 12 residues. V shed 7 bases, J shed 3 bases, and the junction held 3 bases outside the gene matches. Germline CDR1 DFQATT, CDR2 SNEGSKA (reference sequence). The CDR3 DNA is TGCAGTGGGGGACTAGTGACAGATACGCAGTATTTT. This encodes CSGGLVTDTQYF.

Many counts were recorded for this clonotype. The CDR3 nucleotides are TGTGCTAGTGGTTTCCTCAGTCGGCGAATCCTAGGGAAGTACTTC. Its protein product is CASGFLSRRILGKYF. The genes are TRBV12-5 and TRBJ2-7, with D unresolved. V gave up 3 bases and J gave up 11 bases, with 23 bases separating them. CDR3 length equals 15 residues. Germline V gene data show CDR1 as LGHNT and CDR2 as FRNRAP.

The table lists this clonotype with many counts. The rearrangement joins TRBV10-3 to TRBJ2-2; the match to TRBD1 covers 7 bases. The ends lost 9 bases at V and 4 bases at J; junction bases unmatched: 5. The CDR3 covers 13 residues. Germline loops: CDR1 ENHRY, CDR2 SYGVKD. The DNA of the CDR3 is TGTGCCATAAGGGGGCGCGGCACCGGGGAGCTGTTTTTT. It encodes CAIRGRGTGELFF.

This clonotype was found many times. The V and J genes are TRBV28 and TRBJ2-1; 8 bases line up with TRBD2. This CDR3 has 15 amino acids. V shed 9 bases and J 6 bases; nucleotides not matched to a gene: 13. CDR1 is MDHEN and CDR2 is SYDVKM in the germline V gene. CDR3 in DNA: TGTGCCAGTCAAACCGGGACTAGTTTTGTCAATGAGCAGTTCTTC. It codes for CASQTGTSFVNEQFF.

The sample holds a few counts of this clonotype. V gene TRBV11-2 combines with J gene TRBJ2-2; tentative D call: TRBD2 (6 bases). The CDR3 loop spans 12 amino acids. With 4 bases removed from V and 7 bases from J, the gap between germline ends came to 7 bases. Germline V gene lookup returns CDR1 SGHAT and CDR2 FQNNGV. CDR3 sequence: CASSSGGGELFF. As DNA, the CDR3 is TGTGCCAGCAGCTCCGGGGGCGGGGAGCTGTTTTTT. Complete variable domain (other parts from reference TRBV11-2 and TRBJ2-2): EAGVAQSPRYKIIEKRQSVAFWCNPISGHATLYWYQQILGQGPKLLIQFQNNGVVDDSQLPKDRFSAERLKGVDSTLKIQPAKLEDSAVYLCASSSGGGELFFGEGSRLTVL.

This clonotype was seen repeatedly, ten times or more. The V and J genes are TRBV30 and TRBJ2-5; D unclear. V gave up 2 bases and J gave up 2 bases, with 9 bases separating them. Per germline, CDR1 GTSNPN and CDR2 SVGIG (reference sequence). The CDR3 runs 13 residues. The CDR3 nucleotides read TGTGCCTGGAGTCTCGGTAGTCAAGAGACCCAGTACTTC. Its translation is CAWSLGSQETQYF.

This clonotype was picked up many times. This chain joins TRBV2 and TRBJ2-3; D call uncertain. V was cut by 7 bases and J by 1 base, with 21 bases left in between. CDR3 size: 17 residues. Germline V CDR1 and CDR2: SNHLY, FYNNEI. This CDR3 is CASTRPREDPRTDTQYF. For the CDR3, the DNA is TGTGCCAGCACCCGCCCAAGGGAAGACCCCCGCACAGATACGCAGTATTTT. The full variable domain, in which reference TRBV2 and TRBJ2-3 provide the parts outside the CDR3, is EPEVTQTPSHQVTQMGQEVILRCVPISNHLYFYWYRQILGQKVEFLVSFYNNEISEKSEIFDDQFSVERPDGSNFTLKIRSTKLEDSAMYFCASTRPREDPRTDTQYFGPGTRLTVL.